This T cell receptor beta chain was found in a study of T cell responses to AZD1222 COVID-19 vaccine. As for the study in general: Recipients boosted at about 4 weeks or about 12 weeks are pooled. The study, taken as a whole, reports: Clonal diversity may have been underestimated, and the donors were mostly white British, with more females than males. Researchers took repertoire samples only after the peak T cell response had come.

In the case of this clone: Antigen: not known.

The method was immunoSEQ multiplex PCR; TCRdb's version includes in-frame clones alone and lacks a portion of them. The sample carries 150,000 to 200,000 clones, around 94% recorded once. The germline gives CDR1 MGHRA, CDR2 YSYEKL. Trimming left V 1 base short and J 1 base short, with 13 bases between. The CDR3 is made up of 16 amino acids. The receptor was derived from an adult in good health. Specimen: peripheral blood, collected on day 0 of AZD1222 vaccination. The chain has TRBV4-1 and TRBJ1-1; D not certain. The CDR3 region is CASSQVWNEQNTEAFF. The CDR3 DNA is TGCGCCAGCAGCCAAGTTTGGAATGAGCAGAACACTGAAGCTTTCTTT.